The rows below give T cell receptor beta chains drawn from one sample of a study of shared clonotypes between healthy human individuals. TCRdb's copy holds only in-frame clones and misses some; the assay was immunoSEQ multiplex PCR. The sample comprises hundreds of thousands of clones, roughly 96% of which are singletons, and roughly 0.12% rests with the top ten. The sample consisted of naive CD8+ T cells sorted from blood. These receptors were obtained from a woman aged 25 to 45 in good health. Both conserved end residues are trimmed from each CDR3.

TRBJ2-7 | TRBV13 | ASSLPMSYEQY
TRBJ1-6 | TRBV6-5 | ASSPGQGGTSPLH
TRBJ2-3 | TRBV29-1 | SVPRGGGPDTQY
TRBJ2-7 | TRBV9 | ASSSSSYEQY
TRBJ1-1 | TRBV5-6 | ASSLAIGMRKNTEAF
TRBJ2-7 | TRBV6-1 | ASSRATSGRYEQY
TRBJ2-1 | TRBV6-6 | ASSYSGTDHNEQF
TRBJ1-5 | TRBV5-6 | ASSLSGISNQPQH
TRBJ1-1 | TRBV6-1 | ASSGSGFEAF
TRBJ2-1 | TRBV30 | AWSSSGYEQF
TRBJ2-7 | TRBV14 | ASSQDHRASGYPYEQY
TRBJ2-1 | TRBV5-4 | ASSHDNEQF
TRBJ2-7 | TRBV29-1 | SGAGQGTSYEQY
TRBJ2-1 | TRBV27 | ASAGAYNEQF
TRBJ2-1 | TRBV30 | AWTGGDSLYNEQF
TRBJ2-1 | TRBV27 | ASSLVPGNEQF
TRBJ1-6 | TRBV28 | ASSFYADYNSPLH
TRBJ1-4 | TRBV7-8 | ASSLYRDEKLF
TRBJ1-1 | TRBV19 | ASTTSFGRNTEAF
TRBJ1-2 | TRBV10-2 | ASSETDRAYGYT
TRBJ1-1 | TRBV4-2 | ASSQESTGLENTEAF
TRBJ2-1 | TRBV27 | ASSLSGTSGSNEQF
TRBJ2-4 | TRBV5-4 | ASSLGRDIQY
TRBJ1-1 | TRBV15 | ATSREEGNTEAF
TRBJ2-4 | TRBV5-4 | ASSLMTVVAKNIQY
TRBJ2-3 | TRBV5-4 | ASSLRLAGGPGTDTQY
TRBJ2-3 | TRBV2 | ASSPSGSRGDTQY
TRBJ1-1 | TRBV19 | ASREGSTVEAF
TRBJ2-7 | TRBV28 | ASSLYGTGVLYEQY
TRBJ2-7 | TRBV19 | ASSPSGYYEQY
TRBJ2-7 | TRBV11-2 | ASSFGGEGLGNEQY
TRBJ2-7 | TRBV30 | AWRGSGTYEQY
TRBJ2-3 | TRBV11-2 | ASSLDHDSYSTDTQY
TRBJ2-7 | TRBV5-4 | ATNLGPTVSEQY
TRBJ2-1 | TRBV7-9 | ASSLEGSTSGVYNEQF
TRBJ2-7 | TRBV5-6 | ASSLDGRGHEQY
TRBJ2-1 | TRBV6-5 | ASSYSGGANEQF
TRBJ2-3 | TRBV7-9 | ASSLQKGQGRTDTQY
TRBJ2-7 | TRBV7-8 | ASSLVEGAARYEQY
TRBJ2-3 | TRBV5-6 | ASSLDRLGTDTQY
TRBJ2-1 | TRBV5-4 | ASSWGLAYNEQF
TRBJ1-1 | TRBV5-1 | ASSLEMSGTDMNTEAF
TRBJ2-7 | TRBV7-8 | ASSPPGLAGEGEQY
TRBJ1-1 | TRBV11-2 | ASSLVSTEAF
TRBJ2-4 | TRBV2 | ASSDPGQGGYIQY
TRBJ2-3 | TRBV19 | ASSKGLTDTDTQY
TRBJ2-7 | TRBV5-6 | ASSLTGFSYEQY